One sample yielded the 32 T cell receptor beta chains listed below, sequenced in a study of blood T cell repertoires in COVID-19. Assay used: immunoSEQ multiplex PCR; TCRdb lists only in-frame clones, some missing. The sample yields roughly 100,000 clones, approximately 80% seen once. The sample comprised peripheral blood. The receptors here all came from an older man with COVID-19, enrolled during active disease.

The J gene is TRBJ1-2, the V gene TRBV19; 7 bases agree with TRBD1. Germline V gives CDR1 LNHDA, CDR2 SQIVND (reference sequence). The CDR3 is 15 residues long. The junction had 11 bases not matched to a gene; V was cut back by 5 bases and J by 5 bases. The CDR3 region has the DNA TGTGCCAGTAGTGTGACCGGGACAGAGGCTTATGGCTACACCTTC. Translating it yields CASSVTGTEAYGYTF. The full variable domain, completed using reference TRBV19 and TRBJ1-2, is DGGITQSPKYLFRKEGQNVTLSCEQNLNHDAMYWYRQDPGQGLRLIYYSQIVNDFQKGDIAEGYSVSREKKESFPLTVTSAQKNPTAFYLCASSVTGTEAYGYTFGSGTRLTVV.

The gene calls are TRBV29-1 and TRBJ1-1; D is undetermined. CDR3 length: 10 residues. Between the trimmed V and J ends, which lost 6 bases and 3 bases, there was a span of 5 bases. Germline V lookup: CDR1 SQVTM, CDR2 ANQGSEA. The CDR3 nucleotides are TGCAGCGTCGGAGACACTGAAGCTTTCTTT. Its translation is CSVGDTEAFF.

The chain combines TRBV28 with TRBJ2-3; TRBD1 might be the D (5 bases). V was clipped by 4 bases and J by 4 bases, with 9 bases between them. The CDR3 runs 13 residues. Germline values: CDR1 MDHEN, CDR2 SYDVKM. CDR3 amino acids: CASSSSGPDTQYF. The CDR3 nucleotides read TGTGCCAGCAGTTCATCAGGGCCAGATACGCAGTATTTT.

The CDR3 here is CASSAGGRGYGYTF. Here the CDR3 DNA reads TGTGCCAGCAGCGCTGGTGGTCGGGGCTATGGCTACACCTTC. This rearrangement joins TRBV6-4 to TRBJ1-2; the D is unclear. The CDR3 extends over 14 amino acids. V gave up 6 bases and J gave up 4 bases, with 15 bases separating them. Germline CDR1 MRHNA, CDR2 SNTAGT.

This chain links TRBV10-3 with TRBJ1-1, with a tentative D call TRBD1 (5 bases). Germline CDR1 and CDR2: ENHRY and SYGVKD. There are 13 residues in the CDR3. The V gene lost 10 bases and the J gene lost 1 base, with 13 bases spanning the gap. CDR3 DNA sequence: TGTGCCAGCGAGGGGACTCGGAACACTGAAGCTTTCTTT. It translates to CASEGTRNTEAFF.

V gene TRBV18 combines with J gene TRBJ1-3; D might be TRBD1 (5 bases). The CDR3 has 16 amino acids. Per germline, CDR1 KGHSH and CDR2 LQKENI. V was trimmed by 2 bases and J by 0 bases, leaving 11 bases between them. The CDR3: CASSPSSGGSGNTIYF. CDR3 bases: TGTGCCAGCTCACCAAGCAGCGGGGGCTCTGGAAACACCATATATTTT.

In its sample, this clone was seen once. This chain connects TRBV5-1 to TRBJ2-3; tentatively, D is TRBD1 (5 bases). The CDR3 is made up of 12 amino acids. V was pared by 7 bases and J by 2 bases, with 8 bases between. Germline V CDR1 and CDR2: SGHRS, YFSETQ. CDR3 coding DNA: TGCGCCAGCGGGGCGGACACAGATACGCAGTATTTT. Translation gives CASGADTDTQYF.

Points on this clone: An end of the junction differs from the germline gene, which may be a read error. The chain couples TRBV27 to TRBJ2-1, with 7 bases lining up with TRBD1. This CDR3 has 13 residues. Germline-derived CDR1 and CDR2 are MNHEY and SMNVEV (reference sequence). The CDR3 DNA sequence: TGTGCCAGCAGTTGGACAGGACCTAGGGAGCAGCTCTTC. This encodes CASSWTGPREQLF.

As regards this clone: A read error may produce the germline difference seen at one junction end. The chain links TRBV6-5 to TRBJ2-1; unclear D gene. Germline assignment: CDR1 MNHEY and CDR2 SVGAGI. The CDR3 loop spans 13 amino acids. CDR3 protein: CASSYVSHNEQFF. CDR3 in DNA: TGTGCCAGCAGTTACGTCTCCCACAATGAGCAGTTCTTC.

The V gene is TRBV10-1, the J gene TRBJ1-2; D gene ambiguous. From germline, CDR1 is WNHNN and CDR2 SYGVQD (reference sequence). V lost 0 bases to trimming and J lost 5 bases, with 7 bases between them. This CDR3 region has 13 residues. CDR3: CASSESPTYGYTF. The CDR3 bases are TGCGCCAGCAGTGAGTCACCAACATATGGCTACACCTTC.

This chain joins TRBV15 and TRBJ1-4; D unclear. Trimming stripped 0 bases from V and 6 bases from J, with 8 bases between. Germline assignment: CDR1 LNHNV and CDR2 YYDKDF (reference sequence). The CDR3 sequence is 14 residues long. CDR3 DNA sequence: TGTGCCACCAGCAGAGATCATACAGATGAAAAACTGTTTTTT. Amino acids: CATSRDHTDEKLFF.

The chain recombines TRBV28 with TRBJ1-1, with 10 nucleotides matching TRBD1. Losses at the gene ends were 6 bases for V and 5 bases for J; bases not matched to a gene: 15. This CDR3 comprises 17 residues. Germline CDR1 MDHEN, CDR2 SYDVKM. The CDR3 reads CASRGVRGTGVRTEAFF. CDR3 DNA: TGTGCCAGCAGGGGGGTTCGCGGGACAGGGGTTCGGACTGAAGCTTTCTTT.

The CDR3 reads CASKGLYNEQFF. DNA of the CDR3: TGTGCCTCCAAGGGACTTTACAATGAGCAGTTCTTC. The chain uses TRBV10-3 and TRBJ2-1, with a possible D match to TRBD2 (6 bases). The CDR3 loop spans 12 amino acids. Germline V gene lookup returns CDR1 ENHRY and CDR2 SYGVKD. The germline V and J ends were trimmed by 11 bases and 4 bases, with 12 bases remaining between them.

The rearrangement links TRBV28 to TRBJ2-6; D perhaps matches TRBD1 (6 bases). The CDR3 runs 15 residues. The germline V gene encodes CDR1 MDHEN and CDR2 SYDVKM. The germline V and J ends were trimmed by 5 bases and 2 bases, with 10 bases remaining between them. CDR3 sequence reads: CASSLYRAGANVLTF. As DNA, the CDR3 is TGTGCCAGCAGTCTGTACAGGGCTGGGGCCAACGTCCTGACTTTC. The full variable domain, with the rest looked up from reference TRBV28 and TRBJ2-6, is DVKVTQSSRYLVKRTGEKVFLECVQDMDHENMFWYRQDPGLGLRLIYFSYDVKMKEKGDIPEGYSVSREKKERFSLILESASTNQTSMYLCASSLYRAGANVLTFGAGSRLTVL.

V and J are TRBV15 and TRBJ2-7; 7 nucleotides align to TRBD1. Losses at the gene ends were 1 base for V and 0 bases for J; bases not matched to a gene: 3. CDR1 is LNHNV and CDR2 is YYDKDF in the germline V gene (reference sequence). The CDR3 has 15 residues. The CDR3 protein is CATSRGRDSSYEQYF. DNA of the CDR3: TGTGCCACCAGCAGAGGCCGGGACAGCTCCTACGAGCAGTACTTC.

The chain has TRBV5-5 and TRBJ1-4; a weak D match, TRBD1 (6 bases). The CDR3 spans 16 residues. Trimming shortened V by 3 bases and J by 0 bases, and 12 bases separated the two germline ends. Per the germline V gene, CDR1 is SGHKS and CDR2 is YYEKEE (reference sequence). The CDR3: CASSWTVLATNEKLFF. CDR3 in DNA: TGTGCCAGCAGCTGGACAGTACTTGCAACTAATGAAAAACTGTTTTTT.

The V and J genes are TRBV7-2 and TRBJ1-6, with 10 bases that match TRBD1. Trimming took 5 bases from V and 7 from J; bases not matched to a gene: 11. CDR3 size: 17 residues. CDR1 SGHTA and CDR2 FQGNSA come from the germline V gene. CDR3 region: CASSGMTGGRGNSPLHF. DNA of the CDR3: TGTGCCAGCAGCGGAATGACAGGGGGCAGAGGAAATTCACCCCTCCACTTT.

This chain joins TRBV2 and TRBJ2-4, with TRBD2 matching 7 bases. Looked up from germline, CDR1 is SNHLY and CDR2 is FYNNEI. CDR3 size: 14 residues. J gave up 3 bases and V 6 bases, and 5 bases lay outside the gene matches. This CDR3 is CASSAGLGKNIQYF. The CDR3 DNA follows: TGTGCCAGCAGCGCAGGACTAGGCAAAAACATTCAGTACTTC.

CDR3 bases: TGTGCCAGCAGTTCCAGGACAGGACCGGGGGATACGCAGTATTTT. This sequence encodes CASSSRTGPGDTQYF. The rearrangement joins TRBV3-1 (or the pseudogene TRBV3-2) to TRBJ2-3; 7 bases map to TRBD1. CDR3 size: 15 residues. Germline V gives CDR1 LGHDT, CDR2 YNNKEL (reference sequence). The trim removed 6 bases at V and 6 bases at J, leaving 12 bases unmatched.

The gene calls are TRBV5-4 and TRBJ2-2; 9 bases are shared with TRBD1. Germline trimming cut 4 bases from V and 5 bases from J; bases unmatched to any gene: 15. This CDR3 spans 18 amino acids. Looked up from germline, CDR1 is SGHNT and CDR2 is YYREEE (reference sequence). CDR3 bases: TGTGCCAGCAGCCCAGGGTTTAGGGGACAGGGTCAAACCGGGGAGCTGTTTTTT. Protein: CASSPGFRGQGQTGELFF.

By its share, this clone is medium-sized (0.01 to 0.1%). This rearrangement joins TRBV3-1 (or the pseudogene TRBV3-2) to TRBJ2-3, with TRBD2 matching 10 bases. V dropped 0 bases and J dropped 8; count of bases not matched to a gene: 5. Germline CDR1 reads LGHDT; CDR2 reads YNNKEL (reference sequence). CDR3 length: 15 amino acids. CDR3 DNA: TGTGCCAGCAGCCAAGATCTAGCGGGAGTGGGTACGCAGTATTTT. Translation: CASSQDLAGVGTQYF.

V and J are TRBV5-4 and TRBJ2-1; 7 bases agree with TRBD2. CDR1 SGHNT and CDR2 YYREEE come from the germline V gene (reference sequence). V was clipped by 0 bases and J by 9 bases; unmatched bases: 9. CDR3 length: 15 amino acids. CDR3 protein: CASSLAGGRDIEQFF. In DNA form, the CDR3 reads TGTGCCAGCAGCTTGGCGGGAGGCCGAGATATTGAGCAGTTCTTC.

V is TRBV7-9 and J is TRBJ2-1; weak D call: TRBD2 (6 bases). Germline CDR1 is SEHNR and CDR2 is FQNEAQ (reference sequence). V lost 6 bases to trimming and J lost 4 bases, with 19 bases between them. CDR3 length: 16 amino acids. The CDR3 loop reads CASRAIGGARYNEQFF. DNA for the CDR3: TGTGCCAGCAGAGCTATCGGCGGGGCGCGATACAATGAGCAGTTCTTC.

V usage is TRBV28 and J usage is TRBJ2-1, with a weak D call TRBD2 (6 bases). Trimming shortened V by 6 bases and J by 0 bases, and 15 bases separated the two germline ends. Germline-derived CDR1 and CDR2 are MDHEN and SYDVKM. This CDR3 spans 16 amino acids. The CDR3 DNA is TGTGCCAGCAGCCCGCATGGGGGGAGCTCCTACAATGAGCAGTTCTTC. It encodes CASSPHGGSSYNEQFF.

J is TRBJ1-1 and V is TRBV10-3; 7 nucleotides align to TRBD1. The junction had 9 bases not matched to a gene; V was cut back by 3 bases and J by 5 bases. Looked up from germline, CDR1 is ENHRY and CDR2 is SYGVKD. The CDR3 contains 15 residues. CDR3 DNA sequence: TGTGCCATCAGTGAATCCGGGACAGTGGGGACTGAAGCTTTCTTT. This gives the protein CAISESGTVGTEAFF.

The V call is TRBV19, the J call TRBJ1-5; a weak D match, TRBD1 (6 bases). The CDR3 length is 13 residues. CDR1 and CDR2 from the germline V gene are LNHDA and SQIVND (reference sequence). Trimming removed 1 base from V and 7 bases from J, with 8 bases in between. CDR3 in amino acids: CASSIGGQQPQHF. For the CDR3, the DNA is TGTGCCAGTAGTATAGGGGGGCAGCAGCCCCAGCATTTT.

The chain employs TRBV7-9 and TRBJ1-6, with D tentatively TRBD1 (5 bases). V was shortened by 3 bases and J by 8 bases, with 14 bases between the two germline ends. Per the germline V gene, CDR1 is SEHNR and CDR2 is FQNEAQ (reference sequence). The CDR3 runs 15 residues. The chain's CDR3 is CASSLFQGIDSPLHF. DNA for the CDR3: TGTGCCAGCAGCTTGTTCCAGGGTATTGATTCACCCCTCCACTTT.

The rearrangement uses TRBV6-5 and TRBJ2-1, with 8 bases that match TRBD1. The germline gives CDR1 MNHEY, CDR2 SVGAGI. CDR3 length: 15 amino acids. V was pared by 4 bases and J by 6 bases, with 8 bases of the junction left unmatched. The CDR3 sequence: CASSSYRGWRNEQFF. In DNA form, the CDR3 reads TGTGCCAGCAGTTCCTACAGGGGGTGGCGCAATGAGCAGTTCTTC.

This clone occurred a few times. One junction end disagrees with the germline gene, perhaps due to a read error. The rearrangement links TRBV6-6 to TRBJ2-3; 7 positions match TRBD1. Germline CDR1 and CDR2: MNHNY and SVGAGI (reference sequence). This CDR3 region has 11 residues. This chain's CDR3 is CASSFRDSLNF. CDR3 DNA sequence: TGTGCCAGCAGTTTCCGGGACAGCTTGAATTTT.

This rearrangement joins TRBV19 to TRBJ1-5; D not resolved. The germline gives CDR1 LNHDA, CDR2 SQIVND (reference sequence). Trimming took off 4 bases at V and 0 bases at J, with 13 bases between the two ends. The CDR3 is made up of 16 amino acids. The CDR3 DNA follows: TGTGCCAGTAGTACACGCACGGGTTATAGCAATCAGCCCCAGCATTTT. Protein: CASSTRTGYSNQPQHF.

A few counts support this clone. CDR3 loop: CASSPDSASSYEQYF. In nucleotides, the CDR3 is TGCGCCAGCAGCCCGGACTCCGCCTCATCCTACGAGCAGTACTTC. This sequence joins TRBV4-1 and TRBJ2-7; tentatively, D is TRBD2 (5 bases). Trimming stripped 4 bases from V and 1 base from J, with 14 bases between. The CDR3 consists of 15 residues. Germline V gives CDR1 MGHRA, CDR2 YSYEKL.

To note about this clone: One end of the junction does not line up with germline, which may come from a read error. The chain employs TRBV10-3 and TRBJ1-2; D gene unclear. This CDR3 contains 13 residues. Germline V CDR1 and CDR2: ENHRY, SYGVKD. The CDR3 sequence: CAISEGGEARCAF. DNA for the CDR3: TGTGCCATCAGTGAGGGAGGAGAGGCCCGTTGTGCCTTC.